The clone carrying this TCR beta chain is a singleton in its sample. Its antigen is currently unknown. The data belong to a study of response to subunit inactivated influenza vaccine. General study findings and limits: Authors suggested few new T cells are recruited by each seasonal influenza vaccination.

Each CDR3 protein gets one entry after TCRdb re-called the RT-PCR reads with MiXCR. The sample records about 800,000 distinct CDR3 sequences, about 20% being singletons. Germline lookup yields CDR1 MDHEN and CDR2 SYDVKM. With 2 bases clipped from V and 8 bases from J, the junction kept 11 bases outside the gene matches. CDR3 length: 16 residues. Sequencing was performed on PBMCs from blood, taken 5 days after vaccination. The clonotype was recovered from a man aged 50 to 59 who received an inactivated influenza vaccine. The chain recombines TRBV28 with TRBJ1-3; 8 bases line up with TRBD1. The CDR3 DNA reads TGTGCCAGCAGTTTACCCGTTGGACAGGGAGCGGACACCATATATTTT. Its protein is CASSLPVGQGADTIYF.